At least ten counts were recorded for the clone carrying this T cell receptor (beta chain). The antigen is unknown. TCR beta CDR3 region amplification was performed from RNA transcripts. The HTBI primer set served for first-round RT-PCR of the TCR CDR3. From the multiplex PCR reads, TCRdb called clonotypes with MiXCR, one entry per CDR3 protein. The sample includes a few hundred thousand distinct CDR3 sequences, roughly 15% seen only once; the top ten take roughly 21%. This sample is part of a study of T cells in Graves' hyperthyroidism and ophthalmopathy. The germline gives CDR1 MNHEY, CDR2 SMNVEV (reference sequence). Germline trimming cut 4 bases from V and 5 bases from J; bases unmatched to any gene: 5. CDR3 size: 14 residues. Regarding the study as a whole: Within blood appeared most thyroid clonotypes that had expanded above 0.001.

The V and J genes are TRBV27 and TRBJ2-1; 7 bases align to TRBD1. Source material: blood. The sequence derives from a woman aged 25-40 years with Graves' ophthalmopathy. CDR3 DNA: TGTGCCAGCAGTTGGGGACAGAGAAACAATGAGCAGTTCTTC. Its protein is CASSWGQRNNEQFF.